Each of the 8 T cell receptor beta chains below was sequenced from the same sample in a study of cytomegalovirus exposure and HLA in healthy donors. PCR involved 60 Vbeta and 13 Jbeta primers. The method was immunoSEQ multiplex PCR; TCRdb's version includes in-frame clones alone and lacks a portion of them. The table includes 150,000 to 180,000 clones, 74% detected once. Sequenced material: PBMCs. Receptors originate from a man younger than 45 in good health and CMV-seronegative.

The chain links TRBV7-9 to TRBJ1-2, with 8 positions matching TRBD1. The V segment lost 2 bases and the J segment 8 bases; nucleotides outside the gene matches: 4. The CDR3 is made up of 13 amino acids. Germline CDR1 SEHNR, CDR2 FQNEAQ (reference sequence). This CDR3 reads CASSLSRGHGYTF. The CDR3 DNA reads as TGTGCCAGCAGCTTAAGCAGGGGGCACGGCTACACCTTC.

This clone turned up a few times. CDR3 bases: TGTGCCAGCAGTTTCGGACAGGGGACCTACGAGCAGTACTTC. The encoded protein is CASSFGQGTYEQYF. V is TRBV6-5 and J is TRBJ2-7, with 9 bases fitting TRBD1. With 4 bases clipped from V and 2 bases from J, the junction kept 3 bases outside the gene matches. The CDR3 has 14 amino acids. Germline lookup yields CDR1 MNHEY and CDR2 SVGAGI.

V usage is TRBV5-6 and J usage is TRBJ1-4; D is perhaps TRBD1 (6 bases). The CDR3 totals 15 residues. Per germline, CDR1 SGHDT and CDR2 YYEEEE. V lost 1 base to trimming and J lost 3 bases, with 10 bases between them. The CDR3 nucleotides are TGTGCCAGCAGCTTGTTAGGGGGATCTAATGAAAAACTGTTTTTT. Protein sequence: CASSLLGGSNEKLFF.

The CDR3 protein is CASSYTLRGGSYEQYF. CDR3 in DNA: TGTGCCAGCAGCTATACCCTCCGGGGGGGCTCCTACGAGCAGTACTTC. V gene TRBV7-9 combines with J gene TRBJ2-7; 8 bases match TRBD2. The germline gives CDR1 SEHNR, CDR2 FQNEAQ (reference sequence). The CDR3 has 16 amino acids. J lost 0 bases, V lost 4 bases, and 8 bases had no gene match.

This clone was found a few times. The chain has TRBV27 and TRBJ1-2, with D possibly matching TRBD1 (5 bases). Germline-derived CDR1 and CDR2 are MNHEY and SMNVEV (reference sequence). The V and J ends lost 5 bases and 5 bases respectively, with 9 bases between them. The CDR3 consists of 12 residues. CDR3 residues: CASSDSSYGYTF. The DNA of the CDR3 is TGTGCCAGCAGTGACAGTTCTTATGGCTACACCTTC.

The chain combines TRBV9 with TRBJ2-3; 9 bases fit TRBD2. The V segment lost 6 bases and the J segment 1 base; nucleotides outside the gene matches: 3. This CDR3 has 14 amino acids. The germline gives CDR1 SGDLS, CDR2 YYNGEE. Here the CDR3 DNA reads TGTGCCAGCACCAAGCGGGGGGGCACAGATACGCAGTATTTT. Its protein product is CASTKRGGTDTQYF.

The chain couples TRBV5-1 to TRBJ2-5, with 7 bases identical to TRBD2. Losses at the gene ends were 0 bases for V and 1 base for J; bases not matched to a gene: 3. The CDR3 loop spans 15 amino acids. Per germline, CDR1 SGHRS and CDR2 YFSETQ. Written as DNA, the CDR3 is TGCGCCAGCAGCTTGGAGCGGGGCCCCCAAGAGACCCAGTACTTC. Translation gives CASSLERGPQETQYF.

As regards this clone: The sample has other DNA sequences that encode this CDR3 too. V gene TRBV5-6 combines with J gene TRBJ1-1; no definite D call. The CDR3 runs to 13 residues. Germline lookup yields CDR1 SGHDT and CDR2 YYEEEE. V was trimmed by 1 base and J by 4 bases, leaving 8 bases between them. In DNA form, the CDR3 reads TGTGCCAGCAGCTTGTTGAGTTCCACTGAAGCTTTCTTT. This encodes CASSLLSSTEAFF.